The 11 T cell receptor beta chains reported below all come from one sample, sequenced in a study of CD8 T cells in Susac syndrome. Random hexamers were used to reverse transcribe the RNA input (about 0.5 to 1 ug). TCRdb re-analysed the immunoSEQ multiplex PCR reads in MiXCR, keeping a single row per CDR3 protein. The sample includes 190,000 or so distinct CDR3 sequences, 90% to 95% of them seen just once. The material sequenced was CD4+ T cells from PBMCs. Every receptor here comes from a human donor with multiple sclerosis.

The chain recombines TRBV23-1 with TRBJ1-1, with unresolved D. TRBV23-1 falls under the ORF class, with uncertain function. Trimming took 6 bases from V and 2 from J, leaving 13 bases between them. This CDR3 is 14 amino acids long. CDR3 nucleotide sequence: TGCGCCAGCAGCCCGGACGGCCGAAACACTGAAGCTTTCTTT. Its protein product is CASSPDGRNTEAFF.

V gene TRBV3-1 combines with J gene TRBJ2-3; 9 bases fit TRBD2. The CDR3 extends over 16 amino acids. V shed 4 bases, J shed 3 bases, and the junction held 8 bases outside the gene matches. Looked up from germline, CDR1 is LGHDT and CDR2 is YNNKEL (reference sequence). As DNA, the CDR3 is TGTGCCAGCAGCCCCCTTAGCGGGAGAAGGACAGATACGCAGTATTTT. This encodes CASSPLSGRRTDTQYF.

This sequence joins TRBV20-1 and TRBJ2-1; a possible D gene is TRBD1 (6 bases). The V gene lost 3 bases and the J gene lost 2 bases, with 8 bases spanning the gap. This CDR3 comprises 13 residues. Per germline, CDR1 DFQATT and CDR2 SNEGSKA (reference sequence). CDR3 in amino acids: CSARDSPYNEQFF. CDR3 DNA sequence: TGCAGTGCTAGGGACAGCCCCTACAATGAGCAGTTCTTC.

The rearrangement links TRBV20-1 to TRBJ1-6; 9 bases align to TRBD1. Losses at the gene ends were 5 bases for V and 14 bases for J; bases not matched to a gene: 16. The CDR3 covers 15 residues. CDR1 and CDR2 from the germline V gene are DFQATT and SNEGSKA (reference sequence). The CDR3 region has the DNA TGCAGTGCTCCAAATAACAGGGGGCGTAGCGACACCCTCCACTTT. Its translation: CSAPNNRGRSDTLHF.

The V gene is TRBV12-3 or TRBV12-4, the J gene TRBJ1-5; D is unresolved. Trimming removed 6 bases from V and 4 bases from J, with 7 bases in between. This CDR3 spans 12 amino acids. The chain's CDR3 is CASRRINQPQHF. In DNA form, the CDR3 reads TGTGCCAGCAGGAGGATAAATCAGCCCCAGCATTTT.

This rearrangement joins TRBV3-1 to TRBJ2-3; maybe TRBD1 (6 bases). The V gene's germline CDR1 is LGHDT and CDR2 YNNKEL (reference sequence). Trimming left V 4 bases short and J 0 bases short, with 8 bases between. This CDR3 has 14 residues. The CDR3 reads CASSPGVSTDTQYF. The DNA for the CDR3 is TGTGCCAGCAGCCCAGGGGTGAGCACAGATACGCAGTATTTT.

V and J are TRBV6-5 and TRBJ2-5; TRBD2 is a possible D gene (5 bases). The CDR3 runs to 14 residues. The germline CDR1 and CDR2 sequences are MNHEY and SVGAGI. Trimming removed 6 bases at V and 5 bases at J, with 16 bases between. CDR3 region: CASSQVGDTETQYF. For the CDR3, the DNA is TGTGCCAGCAGCCAGGTGGGAGATACGGAGACCCAGTACTTC.

This chain links TRBV30 with TRBJ2-3, with D tentatively TRBD2 (5 bases). This CDR3 has 10 residues. From germline, CDR1 is GTSNPN and CDR2 SVGIG (reference sequence). The V end lost 4 bases, the J end lost 7 bases, and 6 bases lay between the germline ends. The CDR3 sequence is CAWNGNTQYF. CDR3 in DNA: TGTGCCTGGAACGGGAATACGCAGTATTTT.

The genes are TRBV7-2 and TRBJ2-1, with D perhaps matching TRBD2 (6 bases). This CDR3 is built from 14 residues. CDR1 is SGHTA, CDR2 FQGNSA, per germline. The V end was cut by 5 bases, the J end by 3 bases, with 11 bases between. The CDR3 region has the DNA TGTGCCAGCAGCCCGGGGGTAGACTACAATGAGCAGTTCTTC. Protein: CASSPGVDYNEQFF.

The gene calls are TRBV9 and TRBJ2-3, with a tentative D call TRBD2 (7 bases). V was shortened by 0 bases and J by 2 bases, with 13 bases between the two germline ends. The germline CDR1 and CDR2 sequences are SGDLS and YYNGEE. This CDR3 has 16 amino acids. The CDR3 is CASSVGGGTTTDTQYF. CDR3 coding DNA: TGTGCCAGCAGCGTAGGGGGGGGCACTACCACAGATACGCAGTATTTT.

This chain links TRBV5-1 with TRBJ2-7; TRBD1 is a possible D gene (5 bases). This CDR3 is 14 amino acids long. Germline assignment: CDR1 SGHRS and CDR2 YFSETQ. Trimming pared 4 bases from V and 0 bases from J, leaving 11 bases between. This CDR3 reads CASSRTSLSYEQYF. DNA for the CDR3: TGCGCCAGCAGCCGGACATCCCTCTCCTACGAGCAGTACTTC.